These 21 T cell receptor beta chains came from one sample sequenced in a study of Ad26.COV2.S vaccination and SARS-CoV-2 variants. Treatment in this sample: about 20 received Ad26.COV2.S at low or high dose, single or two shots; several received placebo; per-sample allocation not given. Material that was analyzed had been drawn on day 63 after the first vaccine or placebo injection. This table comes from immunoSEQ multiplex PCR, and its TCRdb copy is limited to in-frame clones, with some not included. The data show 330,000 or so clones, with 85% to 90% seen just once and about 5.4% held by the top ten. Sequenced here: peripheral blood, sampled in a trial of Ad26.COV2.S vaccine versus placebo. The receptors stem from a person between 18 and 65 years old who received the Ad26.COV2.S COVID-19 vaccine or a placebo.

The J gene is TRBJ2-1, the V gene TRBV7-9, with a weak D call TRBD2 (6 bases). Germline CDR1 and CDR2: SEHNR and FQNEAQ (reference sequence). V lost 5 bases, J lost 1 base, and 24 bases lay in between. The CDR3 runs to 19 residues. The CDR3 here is CASSPLGRWTENSYNEQFF. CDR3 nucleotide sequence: TGTGCCAGCAGCCCCCTGGGGAGGTGGACCGAGAATTCCTACAATGAGCAGTTCTTC. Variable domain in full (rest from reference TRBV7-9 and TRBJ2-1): DTGVSQNPRHKITKRGQNVTFRCDPISEHNRLYWYRQTLGQGPEFLTYFQNEAQLEKSRLLSDRFSAERPKGSFSTLEIQRTEQGDSAMYLCASSPLGRWTENSYNEQFFGPGTRLTVL.

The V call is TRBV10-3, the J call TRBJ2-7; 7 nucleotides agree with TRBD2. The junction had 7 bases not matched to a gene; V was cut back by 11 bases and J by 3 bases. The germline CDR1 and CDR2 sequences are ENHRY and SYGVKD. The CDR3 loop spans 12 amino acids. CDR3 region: CAVRDYNYEQYV. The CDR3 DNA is TGTGCCGTCCGGGACTATAACTACGAGCAGTACGTC.

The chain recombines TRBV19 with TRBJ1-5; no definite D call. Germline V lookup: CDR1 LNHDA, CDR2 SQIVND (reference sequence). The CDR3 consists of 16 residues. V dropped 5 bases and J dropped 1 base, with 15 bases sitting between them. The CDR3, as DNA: TGTGCCAGTAGTGACCCCTTCAGGAAGAGCAATCAGCCCCAGCATTTT. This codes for CASSDPFRKSNQPQHF.

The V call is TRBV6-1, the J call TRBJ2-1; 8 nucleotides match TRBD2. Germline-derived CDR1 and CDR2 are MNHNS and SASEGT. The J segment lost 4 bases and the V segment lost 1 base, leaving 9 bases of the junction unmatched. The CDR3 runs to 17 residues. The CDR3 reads CASSEEEVSGKYNEQFF. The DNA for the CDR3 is TGTGCCAGCAGTGAAGAGGAGGTTAGCGGGAAGTACAATGAGCAGTTCTTC.

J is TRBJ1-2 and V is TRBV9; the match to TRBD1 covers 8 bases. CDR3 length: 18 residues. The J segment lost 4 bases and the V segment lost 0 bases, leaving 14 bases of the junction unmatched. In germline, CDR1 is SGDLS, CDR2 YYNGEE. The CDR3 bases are TGTGCCAGCAGCGTAGCCCCAGGGGGCGGTCAGGGATCCTATGGCTACACCTTC. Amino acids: CASSVAPGGGQGSYGYTF.

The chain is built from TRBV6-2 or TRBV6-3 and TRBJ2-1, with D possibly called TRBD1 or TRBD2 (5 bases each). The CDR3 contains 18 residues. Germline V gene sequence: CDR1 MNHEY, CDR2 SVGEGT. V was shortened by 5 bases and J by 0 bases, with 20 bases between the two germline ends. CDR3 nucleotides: TGTGCCAGCAGTCCGCGGCTGACAGCCGGGGTCTCCTACAATGAGCAGTTCTTC. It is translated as CASSPRLTAGVSYNEQFF.

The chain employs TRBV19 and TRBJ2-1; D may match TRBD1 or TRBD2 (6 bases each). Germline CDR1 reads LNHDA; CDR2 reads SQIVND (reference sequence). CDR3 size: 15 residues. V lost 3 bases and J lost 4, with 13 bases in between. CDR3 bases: TGTGCCAGTAGTATGTTCTGGGGGGCTTACAATGAGCAGTTCTTC. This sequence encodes CASSMFWGAYNEQFF.

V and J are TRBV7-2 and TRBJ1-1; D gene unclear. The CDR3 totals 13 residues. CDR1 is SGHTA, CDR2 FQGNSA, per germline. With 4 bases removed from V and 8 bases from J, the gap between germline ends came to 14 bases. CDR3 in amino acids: CASSSLWGGEAFF. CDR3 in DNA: TGTGCCAGCAGCTCACTGTGGGGAGGGGAAGCTTTCTTT. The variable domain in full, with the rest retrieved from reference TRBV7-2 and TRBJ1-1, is GAGVSQSPSNKVTEKGKDVELRCDPISGHTALYWYRQSLGQGLEFLIYFQGNSAPDKSGLPSDRFSAERTGGSVSTLTIQRTQQEDSAVYLCASSSLWGGEAFFGQGTRLTVV.

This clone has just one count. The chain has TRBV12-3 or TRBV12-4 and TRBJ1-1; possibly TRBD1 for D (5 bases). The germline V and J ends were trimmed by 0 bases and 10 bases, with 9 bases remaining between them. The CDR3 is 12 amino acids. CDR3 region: CASSLAGGVAFF. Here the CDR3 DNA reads TGTGCCAGCAGTTTAGCCGGAGGGGTAGCTTTCTTT.

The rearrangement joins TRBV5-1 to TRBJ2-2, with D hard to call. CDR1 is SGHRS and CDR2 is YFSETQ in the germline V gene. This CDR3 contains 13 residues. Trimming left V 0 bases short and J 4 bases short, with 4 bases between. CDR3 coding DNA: TGCGCCAGCAGCTTGGAGTTCACCGGGGAGCTGTTTTTT. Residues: CASSLEFTGELFF.

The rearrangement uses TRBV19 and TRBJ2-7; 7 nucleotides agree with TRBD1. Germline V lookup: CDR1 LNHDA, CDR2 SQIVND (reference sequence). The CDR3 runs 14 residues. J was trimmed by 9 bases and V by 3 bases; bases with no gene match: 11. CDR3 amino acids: CASSIWDSDFGQYF. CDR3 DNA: TGTGCCAGTAGTATTTGGGACAGCGACTTTGGGCAGTACTTC.

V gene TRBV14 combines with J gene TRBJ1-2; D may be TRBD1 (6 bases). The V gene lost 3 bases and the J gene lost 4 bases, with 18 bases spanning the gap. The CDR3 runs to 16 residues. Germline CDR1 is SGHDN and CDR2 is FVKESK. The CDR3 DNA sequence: TGTGCCAGCAGCCAGACAGGACAGCCAAGACCCTATGGCTACACCTTC. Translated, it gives CASSQTGQPRPYGYTF.

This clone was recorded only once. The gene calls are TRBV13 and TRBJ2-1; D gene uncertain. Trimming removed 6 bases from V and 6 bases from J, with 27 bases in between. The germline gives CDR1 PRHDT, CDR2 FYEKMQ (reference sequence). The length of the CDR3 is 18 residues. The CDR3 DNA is TGTGCCAGCAGTTTTATCGAGAGAGCCAACCCGGACGGCAATGAGCAGTTCTTC. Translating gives CASSFIERANPDGNEQFF.

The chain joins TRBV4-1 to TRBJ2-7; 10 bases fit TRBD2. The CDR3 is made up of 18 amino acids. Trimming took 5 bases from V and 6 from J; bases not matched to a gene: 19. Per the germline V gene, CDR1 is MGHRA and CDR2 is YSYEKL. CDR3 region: CASSSRDWASGSRSEQYV. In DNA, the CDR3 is TGCGCCAGCAGCTCCCGGGATTGGGCTAGCGGGAGTCGGAGCGAGCAGTACGTC.

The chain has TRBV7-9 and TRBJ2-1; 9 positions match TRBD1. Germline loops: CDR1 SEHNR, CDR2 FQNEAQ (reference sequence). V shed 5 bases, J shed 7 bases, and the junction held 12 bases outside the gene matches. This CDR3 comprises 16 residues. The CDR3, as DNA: TGTGCCAGCAGCCGTACAGGGGGCCAGACAAATAATGAGCAGTTCTTC. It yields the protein CASSRTGGQTNNEQFF.

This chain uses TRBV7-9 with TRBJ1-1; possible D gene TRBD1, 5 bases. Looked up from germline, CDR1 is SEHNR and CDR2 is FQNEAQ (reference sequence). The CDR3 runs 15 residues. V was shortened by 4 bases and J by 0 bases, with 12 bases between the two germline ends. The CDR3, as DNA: TGTGCCAGCAGCTGGGGCGTGGGGTTGAACACTGAAGCTTTCTTT. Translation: CASSWGVGLNTEAFF.

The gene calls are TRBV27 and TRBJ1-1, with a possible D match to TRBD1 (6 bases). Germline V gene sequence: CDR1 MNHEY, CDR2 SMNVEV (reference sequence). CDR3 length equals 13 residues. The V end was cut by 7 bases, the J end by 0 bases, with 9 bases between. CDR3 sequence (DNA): TGTGCCAGCAAGGGGGGACTGAACACTGAAGCTTTCTTT. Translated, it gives CASKGGLNTEAFF.

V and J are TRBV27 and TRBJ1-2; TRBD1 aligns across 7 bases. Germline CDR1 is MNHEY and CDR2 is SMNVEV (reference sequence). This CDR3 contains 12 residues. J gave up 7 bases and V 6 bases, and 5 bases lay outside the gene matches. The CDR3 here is CASRKSGGGYTF. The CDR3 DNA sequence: TGTGCCAGCAGGAAATCAGGGGGTGGCTACACCTTC.

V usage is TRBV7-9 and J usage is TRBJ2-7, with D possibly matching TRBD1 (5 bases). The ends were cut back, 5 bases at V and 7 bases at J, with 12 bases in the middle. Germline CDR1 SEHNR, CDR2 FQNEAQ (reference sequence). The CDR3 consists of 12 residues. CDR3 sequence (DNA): TGTGCCAGCAGCCCGCGTGGGGCGGAGCAGTACGTC. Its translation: CASSPRGAEQYV.

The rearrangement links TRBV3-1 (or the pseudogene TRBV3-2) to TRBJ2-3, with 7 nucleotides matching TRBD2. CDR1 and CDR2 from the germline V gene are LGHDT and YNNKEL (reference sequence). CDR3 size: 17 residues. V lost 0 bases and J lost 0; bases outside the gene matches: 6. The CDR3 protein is CASSQEVTGLSTDTQYF. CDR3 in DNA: TGTGCCAGCAGCCAAGAGGTCACGGGACTAAGCACAGATACGCAGTATTTT.

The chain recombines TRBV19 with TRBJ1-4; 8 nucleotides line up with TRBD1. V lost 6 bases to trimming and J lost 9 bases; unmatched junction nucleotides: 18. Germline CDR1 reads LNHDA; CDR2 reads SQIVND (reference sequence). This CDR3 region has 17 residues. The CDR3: CASSQGAPDVLGKKLFF. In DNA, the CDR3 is TGTGCCAGTAGCCAGGGGGCTCCGGACGTCCTGGGAAAAAAACTGTTTTTT.